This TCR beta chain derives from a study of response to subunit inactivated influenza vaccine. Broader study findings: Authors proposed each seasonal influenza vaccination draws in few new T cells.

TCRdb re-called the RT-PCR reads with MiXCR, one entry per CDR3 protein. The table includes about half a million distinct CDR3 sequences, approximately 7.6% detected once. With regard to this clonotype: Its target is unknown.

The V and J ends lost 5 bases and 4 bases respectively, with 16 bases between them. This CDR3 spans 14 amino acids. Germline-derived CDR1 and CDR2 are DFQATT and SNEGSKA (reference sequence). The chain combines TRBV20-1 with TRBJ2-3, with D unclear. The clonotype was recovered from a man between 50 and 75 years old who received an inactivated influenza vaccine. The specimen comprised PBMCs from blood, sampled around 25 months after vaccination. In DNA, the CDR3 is TGCAGTGCTGAGACAATCCTCTTGGCAGATACGCAGTATTTT. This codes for CSAETILLADTQYF.